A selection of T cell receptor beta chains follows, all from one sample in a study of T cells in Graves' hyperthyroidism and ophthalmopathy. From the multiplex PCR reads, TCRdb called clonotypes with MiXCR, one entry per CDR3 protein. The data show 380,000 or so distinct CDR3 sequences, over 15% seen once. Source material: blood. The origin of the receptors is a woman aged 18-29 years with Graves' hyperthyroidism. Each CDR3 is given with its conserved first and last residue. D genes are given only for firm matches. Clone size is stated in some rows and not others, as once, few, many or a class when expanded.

CDR3aa: CASSLTDGNTEAFF; CDR3nt: TGTGCCAGCAGCTTAACGGACGGGAACACTGAAGCTTTCTTT; j_gene: TRBJ1-1; d_gene: -; v_gene: TRBV11-2; abundance: -
CDR3aa: CASSRPGGSNQPQHF; CDR3nt: TGTGCCAGCAGTCGCCCCGGGGGTAGCAATCAGCCCCAGCATTTT; j_gene: TRBJ1-5; d_gene: -; v_gene: TRBV6-1; abundance: -
CDR3aa: CASSSRGRFTDTQYF; CDR3nt: TGTGCCAGCAGCTCCCGAGGGCGGTTCACAGATACGCAGTATTTT; j_gene: TRBJ2-3; d_gene: -; v_gene: TRBV5-5; abundance: many
CDR3aa: CASSEPEGGAFFRETQYF; CDR3nt: TGTGCCAGCAGTGAGCCGGAGGGCGGGGCCTTCTTCAGGGAGACCCAGTACTTC; j_gene: TRBJ2-5; d_gene: -; v_gene: TRBV2; abundance: many
CDR3aa: CASSPANTEAFF; CDR3nt: TGTGCCAGCTCACCAGCGAACACTGAAGCTTTCTTT; j_gene: TRBJ1-1; d_gene: -; v_gene: TRBV18; abundance: -
CDR3aa: CASTDRAGQPQHF; CDR3nt: TGTGCCAGCACCGACAGGGCTGGGCAGCCCCAGCATTTT; j_gene: TRBJ1-5; d_gene: TRBD1; v_gene: TRBV6-1; abundance: many
CDR3aa: CASSTRLGQGTGELFF; CDR3nt: TGTGCCAGCAGCACCCGCCTGGGACAGGGTACCGGGGAGCTGTTTTTT; j_gene: TRBJ2-2; d_gene: TRBD1; v_gene: TRBV11-2; abundance: -
CDR3aa: CAWMVGAGVTEAFF; CDR3nt: TGTGCCTGGATGGTTGGGGCAGGGGTGACTGAAGCTTTCTTT; j_gene: TRBJ1-1; d_gene: -; v_gene: TRBV30; abundance: many
CDR3aa: CSVVSGGANTGELFF; CDR3nt: TGCAGTGTGGTTAGCGGGGGGGCGAACACCGGGGAGCTGTTTTTT; j_gene: TRBJ2-2; d_gene: TRBD2; v_gene: TRBV20-1; abundance: many
CDR3aa: CASSRTEKETQYF; CDR3nt: TGTGCCAGCAGCCGAACCGAGAAAGAGACCCAGTACTTC; j_gene: TRBJ2-5; d_gene: -; v_gene: TRBV6-5; abundance: many
CDR3aa: CASSLGTGGYEQFF; CDR3nt: TGTGCCAGCAGCTTAGGGACAGGGGGCTATGAGCAGTTCTTC; j_gene: TRBJ2-1; d_gene: TRBD1; v_gene: TRBV7-3; abundance: many
CDR3aa: CASSQDPLAGDLETQYF; CDR3nt: TGTGCCAGCAGCCAAGACCCGCTAGCCGGGGACTTAGAGACCCAGTACTTC; j_gene: TRBJ2-5; d_gene: -; v_gene: TRBV3-1; abundance: -
CDR3aa: CASSVAPGGGHQNIQYF; CDR3nt: TGTGCCAGCAGCGTAGCTCCTGGAGGGGGGCATCAAAACATTCAGTACTTC; j_gene: TRBJ2-4; d_gene: -; v_gene: TRBV9; abundance: few
CDR3aa: CASSYSHQETQYF; CDR3nt: TGTGCCAGCAGTTACTCACACCAAGAGACCCAGTACTTC; j_gene: TRBJ2-5; d_gene: -; v_gene: TRBV6-5; abundance: many
CDR3aa: CSARTDRALRTQYF; CDR3nt: TGCAGTGCTAGAACCGACAGGGCGCTCAGGACCCAGTACTTC; j_gene: TRBJ2-5; d_gene: TRBD1; v_gene: TRBV20-1; abundance: many
CDR3aa: CASSNRGPVGYTF; CDR3nt: TGTGCCAGCAGTAACAGGGGGCCAGTTGGCTACACCTTC; j_gene: TRBJ1-2; d_gene: TRBD1; v_gene: TRBV6-5; abundance: few
CDR3aa: CSAREPPPQGGETQYF; CDR3nt: TGCAGTGCTAGAGAGCCCCCCCCCCAGGGCGGAGAGACCCAGTACTTC; j_gene: TRBJ2-5; d_gene: -; v_gene: TRBV20-1; abundance: -
CDR3aa: CASSGRRSGNTIYF; CDR3nt: TGTGCCAGCAGCGGCCGCCGCTCTGGAAACACCATATATTTT; j_gene: TRBJ1-3; d_gene: -; v_gene: TRBV9; abundance: many
CDR3aa: CASSVDPGGAGELFF; CDR3nt: TGTGCCAGCAGCGTAGATCCGGGGGGAGCCGGGGAGCTGTTTTTT; j_gene: TRBJ2-2; d_gene: TRBD2; v_gene: TRBV9; abundance: few
CDR3aa: CASSARQISSGANVLTF; CDR3nt: TGTGCCAGCAGTGCCCGACAGATTAGCTCTGGGGCCAACGTCCTGACTTTC; j_gene: TRBJ2-6; d_gene: -; v_gene: TRBV6-1; abundance: -
CDR3aa: CATSRDGTTRYGYTF; CDR3nt: TGTGCCACCAGCAGAGATGGCACCACCCGCTATGGCTACACCTTC; j_gene: TRBJ1-2; d_gene: -; v_gene: TRBV15; abundance: many
CDR3aa: CASSFARGSETQYF; CDR3nt: TGTGCCAGCAGCTTTGCCCGGGGATCGGAGACCCAGTACTTC; j_gene: TRBJ2-5; d_gene: -; v_gene: TRBV11-1; abundance: -
CDR3aa: CASSDRVYRETQYF; CDR3nt: TGTGCCAGCAGTGACAGGGTTTATAGAGAGACCCAGTACTTC; j_gene: TRBJ2-5; d_gene: TRBD1; v_gene: TRBV12-3/TRBV12-4; abundance: -
CDR3aa: CASSLTSRRGETQYF; CDR3nt: TGTGCCAGCAGCTTAACGTCGCGCAGGGGCGAGACCCAGTACTTC; j_gene: TRBJ2-5; d_gene: -; v_gene: TRBV7-3; abundance: -
CDR3aa: CASSQDIAGGAYEQYF; CDR3nt: TGCGCCAGCAGCCAGGATATAGCGGGGGGAGCGTACGAGCAGTACTTC; j_gene: TRBJ2-7; d_gene: TRBD2; v_gene: TRBV4-1; abundance: many
CDR3aa: CASRMVQGIGELFF; CDR3nt: TGTGCCAGCAGAATGGTACAGGGTATCGGGGAGCTGTTTTTT; j_gene: TRBJ2-2; d_gene: -; v_gene: TRBV6-5; abundance: many
CDR3aa: CASSLRGSYGENTEAFF; CDR3nt: TGTGCCAGCAGCTTACGCGGATCCTACGGGGAGAACACTGAAGCTTTCTTT; j_gene: TRBJ1-1; d_gene: -; v_gene: TRBV11-1; abundance: -
CDR3aa: CASSAFGGSNQPHHF; CDR3nt: TGTGCCAGCAGCGCGTTCGGGGGGAGCAATCAGCCCCATCATTTT; j_gene: TRBJ1-5; d_gene: -; v_gene: TRBV9; abundance: once
CDR3aa: CASSVRDPNTEAFF; CDR3nt: TGTGCCAGCAGTGTCCGGGACCCAAACACTGAAGCTTTCTTT; j_gene: TRBJ1-1; d_gene: -; v_gene: TRBV6-1; abundance: few
CDR3aa: CASIADRTGNQPQHF; CDR3nt: TGTGCCAGCATCGCGGACAGAACGGGCAATCAGCCCCAGCATTTT; j_gene: TRBJ1-5; d_gene: -; v_gene: TRBV2; abundance: many
CDR3aa: CASSTLGQGAPGYTF; CDR3nt: TGTGCCAGCAGCACGCTAGGACAGGGGGCTCCTGGCTACACCTTC; j_gene: TRBJ1-2; d_gene: TRBD1; v_gene: TRBV6-1; abundance: many
CDR3aa: CASSQTGGPGNTIYF; CDR3nt: TGCGCCAGCAGCCAAACAGGGGGCCCTGGAAACACCATATATTTT; j_gene: TRBJ1-3; d_gene: TRBD1; v_gene: TRBV4-1; abundance: -
CDR3aa: CSVAGVMNTEAVF; CDR3nt: TGCAGCGTTGCAGGGGTGATGAACACTGAAGCTGTCTTT; j_gene: TRBJ1-1; d_gene: -; v_gene: TRBV29-1; abundance: -
CDR3aa: CASRHQTGQGMYEQYF; CDR3nt: TGTGCCAGCAGACACCAAACGGGACAGGGTATGTACGAGCAGTACTTC; j_gene: TRBJ2-7; d_gene: TRBD1; v_gene: TRBV12-3/TRBV12-4; abundance: many
CDR3aa: CASSLTGYAKNIQYF; CDR3nt: TGTGCCAGCAGTTTGACAGGGTACGCCAAAAACATTCAGTACTTC; j_gene: TRBJ2-4; d_gene: TRBD1; v_gene: TRBV28; abundance: many
CDR3aa: CASNDGAGRTGELFF; CDR3nt: TGTGCCAGCAACGATGGGGCAGGGCGGACCGGGGAGCTGTTTTTT; j_gene: TRBJ2-2; d_gene: -; v_gene: TRBV2; abundance: -
CDR3aa: CASSLEALAGGETQYF; CDR3nt: TGCGCCAGCAGCTTGGAGGCCCTAGCGGGGGGTGAGACCCAGTACTTC; j_gene: TRBJ2-5; d_gene: TRBD2; v_gene: TRBV5-1; abundance: many
CDR3aa: CASSARDNTEAFF; CDR3nt: TGCGCCAGCAGCGCCAGGGACAACACTGAAGCTTTCTTT; j_gene: TRBJ1-1; d_gene: -; v_gene: TRBV5-1; abundance: few
CDR3aa: CASSPDRTSYGYTF; CDR3nt: TGCGCCAGCAGCCCAGACAGAACCTCCTATGGCTACACCTTC; j_gene: TRBJ1-2; d_gene: -; v_gene: TRBV5-1; abundance: many
CDR3aa: CASRITIGSPLHF; CDR3nt: TGTGCCAGCAGAATTACGATAGGTTCACCCCTCCACTTT; j_gene: TRBJ1-6; d_gene: -; v_gene: TRBV6-5; abundance: many
CDR3aa: CASSEPGDYEQYF; CDR3nt: TGCGCCAGCAGTGAGCCAGGGGACTACGAGCAGTACTTC; j_gene: TRBJ2-7; d_gene: -; v_gene: TRBV5-1; abundance: many
CDR3aa: CASSETSNTGELFF; CDR3nt: TGTGCCAGCAGCGAAACGTCGAACACCGGGGAGCTGTTTTTT; j_gene: TRBJ2-2; d_gene: -; v_gene: TRBV9; abundance: -
CDR3aa: CASSYPQGPYSNQPQHF; CDR3nt: TGTGCCAGCAGTTACCCACAGGGGCCCTATAGCAATCAGCCCCAGCATTTT; j_gene: TRBJ1-5; d_gene: TRBD1; v_gene: TRBV6-5; abundance: many
CDR3aa: CAWSVGTGVWEPQHF; CDR3nt: TGTGCCTGGAGTGTGGGGACAGGGGTATGGGAGCCCCAGCATTTT; j_gene: TRBJ1-5; d_gene: TRBD1; v_gene: TRBV30; abundance: many
CDR3aa: CASSYSNERGAPYEQYF; CDR3nt: TGTGCCAGCAGTTACTCGAACGAGCGGGGGGCCCCCTACGAGCAGTACTTC; j_gene: TRBJ2-7; d_gene: TRBD2; v_gene: TRBV6-2/TRBV6-3; abundance: many
CDR3aa: CASSYREGWGYTF; CDR3nt: TGTGCCAGCAGTTACCGAGAGGGCTGGGGCTACACCTTC; j_gene: TRBJ1-2; d_gene: -; v_gene: TRBV6-5; abundance: many
CDR3aa: CAWSEWTEETQYF; CDR3nt: TGTGCCTGGAGTGAATGGACAGAAGAGACCCAGTACTTC; j_gene: TRBJ2-5; d_gene: -; v_gene: TRBV30; abundance: -
CDR3aa: CSVEDATYEQYF; CDR3nt: TGCAGCGTTGAAGACGCGACCTACGAGCAGTACTTC; j_gene: TRBJ2-7; d_gene: -; v_gene: TRBV29-1; abundance: many
CDR3aa: CASSLLLGGKGTEAFF; CDR3nt: TGTGCCAGCAGTTTATTGCTAGGGGGAAAGGGCACTGAAGCTTTCTTT; j_gene: TRBJ1-1; d_gene: -; v_gene: TRBV28; abundance: many
CDR3aa: CATGSDLEETQYF; CDR3nt: TGTGCCACCGGATCGGACCTGGAAGAGACCCAGTACTTC; j_gene: TRBJ2-5; d_gene: -; v_gene: TRBV24-1; abundance: many
CDR3aa: CTSSLEPGNYGYTF; CDR3nt: TGCACCAGCAGCCTAGAACCTGGGAACTATGGCTACACCTTC; j_gene: TRBJ1-2; d_gene: -; v_gene: TRBV5-1; abundance: -
CDR3aa: CASVRDRGREAQYF; CDR3nt: TGTGCCAGCGTCAGGGACAGGGGAAGGGAGGCCCAGTACTTC; j_gene: TRBJ2-5; d_gene: TRBD1; v_gene: TRBV12-3/TRBV12-4; abundance: many
CDR3aa: CASSWWSYNSPLHF; CDR3nt: TGTGCCAGCAGTTGGTGGTCCTATAATTCACCCCTCCACTTT; j_gene: TRBJ1-6; d_gene: -; v_gene: TRBV28; abundance: few
CDR3aa: CASSEAVTGADTEAFF; CDR3nt: TGTGCCAGCAGTGAAGCCGTGACAGGGGCAGACACTGAAGCTTTCTTT; j_gene: TRBJ1-1; d_gene: TRBD1; v_gene: TRBV6-1; abundance: many
CDR3aa: CASSLSRRPVYGYTF; CDR3nt: TGTGCCAGCAGTTTAAGTCGCCGCCCCGTCTATGGCTACACCTTC; j_gene: TRBJ1-2; d_gene: -; v_gene: TRBV12-3/TRBV12-4; abundance: many